This TCR beta chain is from a study of blood T cell repertoires in COVID-19 (dated by TCRdb to about 2020). Notes on the research overall: Samples covering the acute and convalescent phases of COVID-19 were provided by collaborators in the United States, Italy and Spain. The prospective study material was composed of cDNA or gDNA derived from T cells, B-cell-depleted T cells, or PBMCs. The dataset comprised deeply sampled blood TCRbeta repertoires from subjects exposed to, actively infected with, or recovered from COVID-19. A freely available public database, intended as a resource for researchers studying the immune response to SARS-CoV-2, is where the repertoires were released. The samples were drawn from the first 160 participants of the ongoing ImmuneRACE study and from 1,254 subjects provided by 6 global collaborators. A de-identified subject ID, COVID-19 status, age in years and sex were almost always included in the sample metadata. HLA class I and class II types, where available, came from metadata supplied by the sample provider rather than from assay-based typing.

Comments on this clone: Its cognate antigen has yet to be identified. No much larger clonotype is one base removed from it; base qualities were not supplied.

Measured from the cysteine to the phenylalanine, the CDR3 is 15 residues long. Only the CDR3 DNA stays, 45 bases, in frame from base 1. Via the germline V gene, CDR1 is SGHRS and CDR2 YFSETQ. Trimming takes 1 base from V and 1 base from J, and the germline ends sit 11 bases apart. TCRbeta CDR3 regions were amplified from genomic DNA by means of the immunoSEQ Assay, a bias-controlled multiplex PCR. Concerning the study's data processing: The number of nucleated cells in each sample was estimated by amplification of reference gene primers within the assay. To quantify the absolute abundance of each unique TCRbeta CDR3 rearrangement, sequence reads were collapsed and filtered. For each sample, productive Simpson clonality was calculated as the square root of Simpson's diversity index across productive rearrangements. The clones in this table, taken by TCRdb from immuneACCESS, are in-frame only. Not every clone is retained; where verified, under half of the shortfall comes from an unresolved V gene, and the cause of the rest is unknown. Clone size and the V and J calls come from that table; the DNA yielded D and trimming. The sample table records a few hundred thousand clones; around four fifths of these occur just once. Less than 5% of the sample is held by the ten biggest clonotypes.

Collaborating institutions collected whole blood in K2EDTA tubes following their own protocols. Collaborator samples were shipped for TCRbeta analysis as frozen whole blood, isolated PBMCs, or DNA extracted from either sample type. Overall study outcomes, separate from this receptor: The amount of clinical and demographic metadata varied by source and participant and was provided uncurated.

The chain uses TRBV5-1 and TRBJ2-5; a tentative D call is TRBD2 (7 bases match). This TCR was recovered from a man aged 55 to 69 with acute or convalescent COVID-19. The sequenced material came from peripheral blood. CDR3 loop: CASSLWGGFQETQYF. The DNA sequence is TGCGCCAGCAGCTTGTGGGGGGGCTTCCAAGAGACCCAGTACTTC.